This T cell receptor beta chain was sequenced for a study of blood T cell repertoires in COVID-19. Study-level information: Both acute and convalescent COVID-19 samples were obtained from the United States, Italy and Spain. The analysed material was cDNA or gDNA that came from T cells, B-cell-depleted T cells, or PBMCs.

V dropped 3 bases and J dropped 4; count of bases not matched to a gene: 7. Germline lookup yields CDR1 SGDLS and CDR2 YYNGEE. The CDR3 contains 15 residues. Seattle enrolled patients during active infection and tracked them longitudinally. Authors' analysis steps: Amplifying reference gene primers gave estimates of nucleated cell counts. Assay: immunoSEQ multiplex PCR; the TCRdb copy retains only in-frame clones and omits some. The V and J calls and clone size are taken from that table; D and trimming were inferred from the DNA. The sample records roughly 300,000 clones, 75% to 95% being singletons. The sequenced material came from peripheral blood. The clonotype comes from a woman in her 30s with COVID-19, enrolled during active disease. The V call is TRBV9, the J call TRBJ2-7; 10 nucleotides align to TRBD2. The CDR3 spells CASSEGTSGIYEQYF. DNA for the CDR3: TGTGCCAGCAGCGAGGGAACTAGCGGGATTTACGAGCAGTACTTC.